The rows below give T cell receptor beta chains drawn from one sample of a study of T cell responses to AZD1222 COVID-19 vaccine. This table comes from immunoSEQ multiplex PCR, and its TCRdb copy is limited to in-frame clones, with some not included. The sample consists of 150,000 or so clones, around 92% of them appearing once. The input for sequencing was peripheral blood, taken on day 0 of AZD1222 vaccination. These receptors were obtained from an adult in good health. Both conserved end residues are part of each CDR3. D genes are given only for firm matches. Some rows mark clone size as missing; the rest say once, few, many or name a class of expanded clone.

j_gene: TRBJ1-4
d_gene: TRBD1
v_gene: TRBV5-1
abundance: .
CDR3aa: CASSLKTGGAEKLFF
CDR3nt: TGCGCCAGCAGCTTGAAAACAGGGGGGGCGGAAAAACTGTTTTTT

j_gene: TRBJ2-4
d_gene: .
v_gene: TRBV21-1
abundance: few
CDR3aa: CASSSRTIVENIQYF
CDR3nt: TGTGCCAGCAGCAGCCGGACTATAGTCGAAAACATTCAGTACTTC

j_gene: TRBJ1-1
d_gene: .
v_gene: TRBV6-4
abundance: .
CDR3aa: CASRVEMNTEAFF
CDR3nt: TGTGCCAGCAGGGTCGAGATGAACACTGAAGCTTTCTTT

j_gene: TRBJ1-5
d_gene: .
v_gene: TRBV7-6
abundance: .
CDR3aa: CASSFVNQPQHF
CDR3nt: TGTGCCAGCAGCTTTGTGAATCAGCCCCAGCATTTT

j_gene: TRBJ2-3
d_gene: .
v_gene: TRBV6-2/TRBV6-3
abundance: .
CDR3aa: CASSYDGGPLNTQYF
CDR3nt: TGTGCCAGCAGTTACGACGGGGGCCCCCTGAATACGCAGTATTTT

j_gene: TRBJ1-5
d_gene: .
v_gene: TRBV18
abundance: few
CDR3aa: CASSPGSDQPQHF
CDR3nt: TGTGCCAGCTCACCGGGTAGCGATCAGCCCCAGCATTTT

j_gene: TRBJ1-6
d_gene: .
v_gene: TRBV5-1
abundance: .
CDR3aa: CASSLRDSYNSPLHF
CDR3nt: TGCGCCAGCAGCTTAAGAGACTCCTATAATTCACCCCTCCACTTT

j_gene: TRBJ1-1
d_gene: .
v_gene: TRBV3-1/TRBV3-2
abundance: .
CDR3aa: CAGSQGLEVEAFF
CDR3nt: TGTGCCGGCAGCCAAGGCCTCGAGGTTGAAGCTTTCTTT

j_gene: TRBJ2-7
d_gene: TRBD2
v_gene: TRBV10-3
abundance: once
CDR3aa: CAISESGGPSGYSYEQYF
CDR3nt: TGTGCCATCAGTGAGTCCGGAGGGCCTAGCGGCTACTCCTACGAGCAGTACTTC

j_gene: TRBJ1-5
d_gene: .
v_gene: TRBV12-3/TRBV12-4
abundance: .
CDR3aa: CASGGVGQPQHF
CDR3nt: TGTGCCAGCGGGGGGGTCGGGCAGCCCCAGCATTTT

j_gene: TRBJ2-7
d_gene: .
v_gene: TRBV19
abundance: .
CDR3aa: CASSIGRSSYEQYF
CDR3nt: TGTGCCAGTAGTATTGGACGGAGCTCCTACGAGCAGTACTTC

j_gene: TRBJ2-1
d_gene: TRBD1
v_gene: TRBV5-1
abundance: .
CDR3aa: CASSWDREPPSSYNEQFF
CDR3nt: TGCGCCAGCAGCTGGGACAGGGAGCCACCAAGCTCCTACAATGAGCAGTTCTTC

j_gene: TRBJ1-2
d_gene: .
v_gene: TRBV6-5
abundance: .
CDR3aa: CASSYQGYGYTF
CDR3nt: TGTGCCAGCAGTTACCAGGGCTATGGCTACACCTTC

j_gene: TRBJ1-1
d_gene: .
v_gene: TRBV20-1
abundance: .
CDR3aa: CSGRPTAFF
CDR3nt: TGCAGCGGGAGACCGACAGCTTTCTTT

j_gene: TRBJ2-7
d_gene: .
v_gene: TRBV5-4
abundance: .
CDR3aa: CASSGGTVWQYF
CDR3nt: TGTGCCAGCAGCGGCGGGACTGTCTGGCAGTACTTC

j_gene: TRBJ1-1
d_gene: .
v_gene: TRBV7-2
abundance: .
CDR3aa: CASSLLQGSTEAFF
CDR3nt: TGTGCCAGCAGCTTACTTCAGGGAAGCACTGAAGCTTTCTTT

j_gene: TRBJ1-5
d_gene: .
v_gene: TRBV2
abundance: .
CDR3aa: CASTRYSNQPQHF
CDR3nt: TGTGCCAGTACACGTTATAGCAATCAGCCCCAGCATTTT

j_gene: TRBJ2-1
d_gene: .
v_gene: TRBV27
abundance: .
CDR3aa: CASTEGRGQFF
CDR3nt: TGTGCCAGCACGGAGGGCCGGGGGCAGTTCTTC

j_gene: TRBJ2-1
d_gene: TRBD1
v_gene: TRBV5-1
abundance: once
CDR3aa: CASGRQGPNEQFF
CDR3nt: TGCGCCAGCGGTCGACAGGGCCCCAATGAGCAGTTCTTC

j_gene: TRBJ1-2
d_gene: .
v_gene: TRBV27
abundance: .
CDR3aa: CASSLGGGPRYGYTF
CDR3nt: TGTGCCAGCAGTCTCGGGGGAGGGCCGAGGTATGGCTACACCTTC

j_gene: TRBJ2-7
d_gene: .
v_gene: TRBV5-5
abundance: .
CDR3aa: CASSPLSSYEQYF
CDR3nt: TGTGCCAGCAGCCCTCTGAGCTCCTACGAGCAGTACTTC

j_gene: TRBJ2-1
d_gene: .
v_gene: TRBV4-3
abundance: .
CDR3aa: CASSQESAWGQNNEQFF
CDR3nt: TGCGCCAGCAGCCAAGAAAGTGCGTGGGGGCAGAACAATGAGCAGTTCTTC

j_gene: TRBJ1-2
d_gene: TRBD1
v_gene: TRBV7-8
abundance: .
CDR3aa: CASSSLGDRGWNYGYTF
CDR3nt: TGTGCCAGCAGCAGCTTAGGGGACAGGGGTTGGAACTATGGCTACACCTTC

j_gene: TRBJ1-2
d_gene: .
v_gene: TRBV12-5
abundance: .
CDR3aa: CASGLDTFNYGYTF
CDR3nt: TGTGCTAGTGGTCTAGACACCTTCAACTATGGCTACACCTTC

j_gene: TRBJ2-1
d_gene: .
v_gene: TRBV7-2
abundance: .
CDR3aa: CASSPTGSHYNEQFF
CDR3nt: TGTGCCAGCAGCCCCACAGGGAGTCACTACAATGAGCAGTTCTTC

j_gene: TRBJ1-6
d_gene: .
v_gene: TRBV9
abundance: few
CDR3aa: CASSVATYNSPLHF
CDR3nt: TGTGCCAGCAGCGTAGCCACCTATAATTCACCCCTCCACTTT

j_gene: TRBJ2-5
d_gene: TRBD1
v_gene: TRBV7-7
abundance: .
CDR3aa: CASSSRRDSQETQYF
CDR3nt: TGTGCTAGCAGCTCCCGAAGGGACAGCCAAGAGACCCAGTACTTC

j_gene: TRBJ2-1
d_gene: TRBD1
v_gene: TRBV5-1
abundance: .
CDR3aa: CASRPGPGQGYNEQFF
CDR3nt: TGCGCCAGCAGACCGGGTCCGGGACAGGGCTACAATGAGCAGTTCTTC

j_gene: TRBJ1-5
d_gene: .
v_gene: TRBV6-2/TRBV6-3
abundance: .
CDR3aa: CASSYPDQPQHF
CDR3nt: TGTGCCAGCAGTTACCCCGACCAGCCCCAGCATTTT

j_gene: TRBJ2-4
d_gene: .
v_gene: TRBV11-3
abundance: .
CDR3aa: CASSLSHLDGGKNIQYF
CDR3nt: TGTGCCAGCAGCTTGTCACATCTCGATGGTGGCAAAAACATTCAGTACTTC

j_gene: TRBJ1-2
d_gene: TRBD1
v_gene: TRBV7-9
abundance: few
CDR3aa: CASSPSTGSYGYTF
CDR3nt: TGTGCCAGCAGCCCATCGACAGGGAGCTATGGCTACACCTTC

j_gene: TRBJ2-1
d_gene: TRBD1
v_gene: TRBV10-3
abundance: .
CDR3aa: CAISEHPDRGNNEQFF
CDR3nt: TGTGCCATCAGTGAGCACCCTGACAGGGGCAACAATGAGCAGTTCTTC

j_gene: TRBJ2-1
d_gene: TRBD2
v_gene: TRBV19
abundance: .
CDR3aa: CASSIGWRSGGANEQFF
CDR3nt: TGTGCCAGTAGTATAGGTTGGCGAAGCGGGGGGGCCAATGAGCAGTTCTTC

j_gene: TRBJ1-2
d_gene: .
v_gene: TRBV4-1
abundance: .
CDR3aa: CASSQQGSYGYTF
CDR3nt: TGCGCCAGCAGCCAACAGGGTTCGTATGGCTACACCTTC

j_gene: TRBJ1-2
d_gene: TRBD1
v_gene: TRBV4-3
abundance: .
CDR3aa: CASSQEWDSPYGYTF
CDR3nt: TGCGCCAGCAGCCAAGAATGGGACAGCCCCTATGGCTACACCTTC

j_gene: TRBJ1-2
d_gene: .
v_gene: TRBV19
abundance: .
CDR3aa: CASRGTRGGYGYTF
CDR3nt: TGTGCCAGTAGAGGGACAAGGGGAGGATATGGCTACACCTTC

j_gene: TRBJ2-3
d_gene: TRBD2
v_gene: TRBV9
abundance: .
CDR3aa: CASSVQPGTSVPDTQYF
CDR3nt: TGTGCCAGCAGCGTTCAACCCGGGACTAGCGTCCCAGATACGCAGTATTTT

j_gene: TRBJ1-4
d_gene: .
v_gene: TRBV7-9
abundance: .
CDR3aa: CASSLGGGVEKLFF
CDR3nt: TGTGCCAGCAGCTTAGGAGGGGGGGTTGAAAAACTGTTTTTT

j_gene: TRBJ2-1
d_gene: .
v_gene: TRBV7-2
abundance: .
CDR3aa: CASSLDGAYNEQFF
CDR3nt: TGTGCCAGCAGCTTAGACGGGGCCTACAATGAGCAGTTCTTC

j_gene: TRBJ1-1
d_gene: .
v_gene: TRBV10-3
abundance: once
CDR3aa: CAISEFGGMNTEAFF
CDR3nt: TGTGCCATCAGTGAGTTCGGGGGAATGAACACTGAAGCTTTCTTT

j_gene: TRBJ1-1
d_gene: .
v_gene: TRBV2
abundance: .
CDR3aa: CASSDERNTEAFF
CDR3nt: TGTGCCAGCAGTGACGAGAGGAACACTGAAGCTTTCTTT

j_gene: TRBJ1-2
d_gene: .
v_gene: TRBV6-1
abundance: .
CDR3aa: CASSEAGQGFYGYTF
CDR3nt: TGTGCCAGCAGTGAAGCAGGTCAGGGCTTCTATGGCTACACCTTC